This TCR beta chain was recovered during a study of T cell repertoires in cytomegalovirus infection. Study summary: CMV epitopes, recently identified HLA-C-restricted and well-studied HLA-B-restricted, were used. Carrying CMV and the relevant HLA type showed in public TCR beta signatures. Study-wide results and caveats: Summed frequency of public TCR beta families distinguished CMV carriers with the relevant HLA. HLA-C-restricted CMV clonotypes gave the most frequent clonotype in two of eight donors.

Each CDR3 protein gets one entry after TCRdb re-called the reads with MiXCR. In the table there are some 700,000 distinct CDR3 sequences, around 35% of which are singletons. The length of the CDR3 is 14 residues. Trimming at V came to 8 bases and at J to 4 bases, leaving 5 bases not matched to a gene. Germline loops: CDR1 SGHTA, CDR2 FQGNSA. This clonotype was observed a handful of times. Its antigen is as yet unknown. The origin of this receptor is a human donor in good health (CMV status not recorded). Some clones in this sample may be carry-over from other donors' samples. The J gene is TRBJ1-5, the V gene TRBV7-2; 10 bases align to TRBD1. This sample comprised cultured PBMCs, obtained from culture after CMV antigen stimulation. The chain's CDR3 is CASGTGVGNQPQHF. Here the CDR3 DNA reads TGTGCCAGCGGGACAGGGGTGGGAAATCAGCCCCAGCATTTT.